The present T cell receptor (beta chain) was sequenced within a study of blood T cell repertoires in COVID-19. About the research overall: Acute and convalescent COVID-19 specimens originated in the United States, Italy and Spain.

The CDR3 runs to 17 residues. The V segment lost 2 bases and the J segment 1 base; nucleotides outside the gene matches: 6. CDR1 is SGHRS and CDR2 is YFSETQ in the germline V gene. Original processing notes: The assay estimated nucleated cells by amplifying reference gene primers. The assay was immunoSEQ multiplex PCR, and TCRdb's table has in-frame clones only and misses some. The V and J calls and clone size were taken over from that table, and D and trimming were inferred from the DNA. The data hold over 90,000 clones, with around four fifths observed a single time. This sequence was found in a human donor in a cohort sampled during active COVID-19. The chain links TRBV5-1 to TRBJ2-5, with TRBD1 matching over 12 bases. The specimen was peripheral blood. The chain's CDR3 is CASSFGTGGGRQETQYF. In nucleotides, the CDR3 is TGCGCCAGCAGCTTTGGGACAGGGGGCGGCCGCCAAGAGACCCAGTACTTC.